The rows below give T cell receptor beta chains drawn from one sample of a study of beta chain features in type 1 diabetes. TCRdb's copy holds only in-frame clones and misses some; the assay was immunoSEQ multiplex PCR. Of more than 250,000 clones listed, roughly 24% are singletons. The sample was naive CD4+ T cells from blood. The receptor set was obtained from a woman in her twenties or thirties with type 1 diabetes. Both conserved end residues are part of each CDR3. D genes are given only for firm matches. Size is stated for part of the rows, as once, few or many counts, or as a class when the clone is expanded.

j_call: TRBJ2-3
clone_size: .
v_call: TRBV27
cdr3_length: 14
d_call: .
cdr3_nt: TGTGCCAGCAGTCTTAGACTAGGGGCAGATACGCAGTATTTT
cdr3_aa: CASSLRLGADTQYF

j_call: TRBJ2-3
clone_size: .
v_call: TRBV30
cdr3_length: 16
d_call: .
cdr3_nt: TGTGCCTGGAGTAAACAGGGCGCCTTTAGCACAGATACGCAGTATTTT
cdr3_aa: CAWSKQGAFSTDTQYF

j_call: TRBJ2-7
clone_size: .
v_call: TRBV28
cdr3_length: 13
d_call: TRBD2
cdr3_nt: TGTGCCTGCTTAGCGGGCGGCTCCTACGAGCAGTACTTC
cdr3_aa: CACLAGGSYEQYF

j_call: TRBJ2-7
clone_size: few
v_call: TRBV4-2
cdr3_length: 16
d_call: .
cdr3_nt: TGTGCCAGCAGCCAAGATCGACGGGAGAGCTCCTACGAGCAGTACTTC
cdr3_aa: CASSQDRRESSYEQYF

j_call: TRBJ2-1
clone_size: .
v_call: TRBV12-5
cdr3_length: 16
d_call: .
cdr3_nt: TGTGCTAGTGGCCTAGGACAGACGAGCTCCTACAATGAGCAGTTCTTC
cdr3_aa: CASGLGQTSSYNEQFF

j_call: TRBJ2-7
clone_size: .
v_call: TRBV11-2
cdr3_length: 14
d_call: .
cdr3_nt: TGTGCCAGCAGCTTCGGTCGGGAGATCTACGAGCAGTACTTC
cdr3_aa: CASSFGREIYEQYF

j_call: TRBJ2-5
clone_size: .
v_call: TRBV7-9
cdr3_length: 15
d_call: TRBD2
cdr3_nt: TGTGCCAGCAGCCGACTAGCCGGCTCACAAGAGACCCAGTACTTC
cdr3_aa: CASSRLAGSQETQYF

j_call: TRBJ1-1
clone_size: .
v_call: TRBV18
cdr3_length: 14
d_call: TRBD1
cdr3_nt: TGTGCCAGCTCACCCCGGGACAGGGAAGGTGAAGCTTTCTTT
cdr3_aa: CASSPRDREGEAFF

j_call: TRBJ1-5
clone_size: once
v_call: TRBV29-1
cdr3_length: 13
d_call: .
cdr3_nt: TGCAGCGTTGCCACAGAGAGCAATCAGCCCCAACATTTT
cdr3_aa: CSVATESNQPQHF

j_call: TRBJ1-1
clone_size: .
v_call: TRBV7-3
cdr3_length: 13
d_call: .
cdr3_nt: TGTGCCAGCAGCACAGGGTCGGATACTGAAGCTTTCTTT
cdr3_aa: CASSTGSDTEAFF

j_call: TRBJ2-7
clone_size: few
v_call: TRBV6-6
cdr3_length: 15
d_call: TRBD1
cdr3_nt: TGTGCCAGCAGTTTGACCGGGACAGGAGCCTACGAGCAGTACTTC
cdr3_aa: CASSLTGTGAYEQYF

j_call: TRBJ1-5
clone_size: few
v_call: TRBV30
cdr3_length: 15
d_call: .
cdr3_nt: TGTGCCTGGAGTGTACCGGGAGCCAACAATCAGCCCCAGCATTTT
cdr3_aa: CAWSVPGANNQPQHF

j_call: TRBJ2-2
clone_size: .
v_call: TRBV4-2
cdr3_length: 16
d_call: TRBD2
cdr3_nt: TGTGCCAGCAGCCGTGGGGCGGGAGACCATCCCGGGGAGCTGTTTTTT
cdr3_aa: CASSRGAGDHPGELFF

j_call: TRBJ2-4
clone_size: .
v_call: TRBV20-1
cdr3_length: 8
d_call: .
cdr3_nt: TGCAGTGCTGGGGGCGGGTACTTC
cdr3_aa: CSAGGGYF

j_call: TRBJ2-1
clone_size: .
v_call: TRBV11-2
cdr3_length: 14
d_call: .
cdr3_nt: TGTGCCAGCAGCTTACGAGATATCGACAATGAGCAGTTCTTC
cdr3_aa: CASSLRDIDNEQFF

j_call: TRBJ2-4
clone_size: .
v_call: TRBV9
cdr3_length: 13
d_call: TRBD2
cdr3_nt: TGTGCCAGCAGCGCCGGGGGGGCCCACATTCAGTACTTC
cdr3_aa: CASSAGGAHIQYF

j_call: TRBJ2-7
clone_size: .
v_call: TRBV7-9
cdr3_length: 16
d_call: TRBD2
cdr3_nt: TGTGCCAGCAGCCGTGCTGTAGCGGGACCTTCCTACGAGCAGTACTTC
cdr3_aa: CASSRAVAGPSYEQYF

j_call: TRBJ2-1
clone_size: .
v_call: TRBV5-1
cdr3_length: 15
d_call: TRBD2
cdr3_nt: TGCGCCAGCAGCTTGGGGCTAGCGGGAAGCTATGAGCAGTTCTTC
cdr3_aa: CASSLGLAGSYEQFF

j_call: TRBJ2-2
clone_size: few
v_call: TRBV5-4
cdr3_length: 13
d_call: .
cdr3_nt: TGTGCCAGCAGCTTGGCCAGGGCCGGGGAGCTGTTTTTT
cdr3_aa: CASSLARAGELFF

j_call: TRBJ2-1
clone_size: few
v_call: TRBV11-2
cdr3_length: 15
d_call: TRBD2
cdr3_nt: TGTGCCAGCAGCCCGCTTAGCGGGAGGGCGAATGAGCAGTTCTTC
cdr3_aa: CASSPLSGRANEQFF

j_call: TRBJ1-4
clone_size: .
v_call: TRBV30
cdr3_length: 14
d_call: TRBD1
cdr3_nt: TGTGCCTGGGGGCGCGGGACAGGGTACGAAAAACTGTTTTTT
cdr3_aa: CAWGRGTGYEKLFF

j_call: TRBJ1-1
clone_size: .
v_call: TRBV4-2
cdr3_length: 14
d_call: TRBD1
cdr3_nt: TGTGCCAGCAGCCCGGGACAGCCGAACACTGAAGCTTTCTTT
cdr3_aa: CASSPGQPNTEAFF

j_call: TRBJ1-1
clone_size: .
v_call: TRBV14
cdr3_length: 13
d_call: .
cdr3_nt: TGTGCCAGCAGCCAAGTGGGGGCCGGCGAAGCTTTCTTT
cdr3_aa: CASSQVGAGEAFF

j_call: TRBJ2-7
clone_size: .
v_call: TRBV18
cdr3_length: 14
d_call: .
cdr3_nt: TGTGCCAGCTCACCCCCAGGGTTCTCCTACGAGCAGTACTTC
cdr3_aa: CASSPPGFSYEQYF

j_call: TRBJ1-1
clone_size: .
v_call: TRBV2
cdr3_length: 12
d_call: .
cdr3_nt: TGTGCCAGCAGTGACAGCGGGACTGAAGCTTTCTTT
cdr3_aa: CASSDSGTEAFF

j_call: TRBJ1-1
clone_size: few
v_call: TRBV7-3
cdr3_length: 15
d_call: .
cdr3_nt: TGTGCCAGCAGCTTAGTAGGACAAGAGAACACTGAAGCTTTCTTT
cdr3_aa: CASSLVGQENTEAFF

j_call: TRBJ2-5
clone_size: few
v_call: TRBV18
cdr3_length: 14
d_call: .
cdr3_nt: TGTGCCAGCTCACCACCGGGAGTTGGAGAGACCCAGTACTTC
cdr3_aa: CASSPPGVGETQYF